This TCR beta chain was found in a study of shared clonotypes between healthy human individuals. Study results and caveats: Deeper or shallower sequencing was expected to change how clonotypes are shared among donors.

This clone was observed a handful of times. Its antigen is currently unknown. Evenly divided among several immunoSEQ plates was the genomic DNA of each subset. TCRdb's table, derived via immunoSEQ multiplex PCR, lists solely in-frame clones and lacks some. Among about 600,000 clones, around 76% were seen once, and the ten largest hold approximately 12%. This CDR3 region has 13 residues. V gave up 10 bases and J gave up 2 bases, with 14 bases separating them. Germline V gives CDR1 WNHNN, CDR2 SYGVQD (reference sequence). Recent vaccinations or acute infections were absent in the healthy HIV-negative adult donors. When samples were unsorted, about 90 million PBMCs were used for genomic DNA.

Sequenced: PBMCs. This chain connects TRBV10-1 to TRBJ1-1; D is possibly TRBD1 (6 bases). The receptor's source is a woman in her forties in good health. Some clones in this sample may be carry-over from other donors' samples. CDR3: CATSRTANTEAFF. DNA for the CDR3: TGCGCCACCAGCCGGACAGCCAACACTGAAGCTTTCTTT.